This entry concerns a single T cell receptor (beta chain). The antigen remains undetermined. These data belong to a study of OX40 agonist ivuxolimab in advanced cancers. As for the study in general: Every 2 weeks, patients got intravenous ivuxolimab at one of six dose levels (0.01-10 mg/kg).

Findings of the study overall: Averaging showed that CD8+ T cells had more expanded clones than CD4+ did. Within 6 weeks, CD4+ and CD8+ blood T cells expanded clonally at 0.1 to 3.0 mg/kg.

Repertoires were generated with immunoSEQ multiplex PCR, while TCRdb's copy carries only in-frame clones and drops some. The sample has around 19,000 clones, over 80% seen once. Trimming removed 4 bases at V and 1 base at J, with 8 bases between. This CDR3 comprises 14 residues. Looked up from germline, CDR1 is MGHRA and CDR2 is YSYEKL. This sequence was found in an adult with an advanced solid tumor such as melanoma, head and neck, liver or kidney cancer. The chain combines TRBV4-1 with TRBJ1-5; no definite D call. The sample in question was CD4+ or CD8+ T cells sorted from blood, obtained in a trial of the OX40 agonist ivuxolimab. CDR3 DNA: TGCGCCAGCAGCCGGACCACCAGCAATCAGCCCCAGCATTTT. Amino acid sequence: CASSRTTSNQPQHF.